This T cell receptor beta chain appears in the sequencing data of a study of blood T cell repertoires in COVID-19. Across the study: Sources were T cells, B-cell-depleted T cells, or PBMCs; the material itself was cDNA or gDNA.

Methods used by the authors: Using reference gene primer amplification, nucleated cell counts were estimated. Clones were read by immunoSEQ multiplex PCR, and TCRdb kept only the in-frame ones, dropping some. From that table come the V and J calls and clone size; the DNA was used to work out D and trimming. The sample holds some 52,000 clones, around 84% seen once. CDR1 MDHEN and CDR2 SYDVKM come from the germline V gene. V lost 6 bases to trimming and J lost 0 bases, with 21 bases between them. The CDR3 covers 18 residues. Sequencing was done on a sample of peripheral blood. The chain recombines TRBV28 with TRBJ1-3; D possibly corresponds to TRBD1 (6 bases). This receptor was identified in a human donor in a cohort sampled during active COVID-19. The CDR3 DNA is TGTGCCAGCAGAGAACCCACGGGGGGGGCCCACTCTGGAAACACCATATATTTT. Amino acid sequence: CASREPTGGAHSGNTIYF.